This paragraph covers one TCR beta chain sequence. Study members were between about 18 and 95 years old and lived in 20 to 25 US regions. Germline CDR1 reads SGHRS; CDR2 reads YFSETQ. V was pared by 4 bases and J by 0 bases, with 5 bases of the junction left unmatched. The CDR3 runs 15 residues. Using immunoSEQ multiplex PCR, the repertoire was profiled, and TCRdb retains in-frame clones only, with some absent. The profile shows a few hundred thousand clones, around 80% of them singletons. The sample is drawn from a study of blood T cell repertoires in COVID-19. The chain recombines TRBV5-1 with TRBJ2-3, with 7 bases lining up with TRBD2. Material for sequencing was PBMCs or T cells enriched from blood (not recorded which). The origin of this receptor is a man aged 35 to 55 who had recovered from COVID-19. DNA of the CDR3: TGCGCCAGCAGCCGCGGGCGGGGGAGCACAGATACGCAGTATTTT. This encodes CASSRGRGSTDTQYF. The full variable domain, rest sourced from reference TRBV5-1 and TRBJ2-3, is KAGVTQTPRYLIKTRGQQVTLSCSPISGHRSVSWYQQTPGQGLQFLFEYFSETQRNKGNFPGRFSGRQFSNSRSEMNVSTLELGDSALYLCASSRGRGSTDTQYFGPGTRLTVL.